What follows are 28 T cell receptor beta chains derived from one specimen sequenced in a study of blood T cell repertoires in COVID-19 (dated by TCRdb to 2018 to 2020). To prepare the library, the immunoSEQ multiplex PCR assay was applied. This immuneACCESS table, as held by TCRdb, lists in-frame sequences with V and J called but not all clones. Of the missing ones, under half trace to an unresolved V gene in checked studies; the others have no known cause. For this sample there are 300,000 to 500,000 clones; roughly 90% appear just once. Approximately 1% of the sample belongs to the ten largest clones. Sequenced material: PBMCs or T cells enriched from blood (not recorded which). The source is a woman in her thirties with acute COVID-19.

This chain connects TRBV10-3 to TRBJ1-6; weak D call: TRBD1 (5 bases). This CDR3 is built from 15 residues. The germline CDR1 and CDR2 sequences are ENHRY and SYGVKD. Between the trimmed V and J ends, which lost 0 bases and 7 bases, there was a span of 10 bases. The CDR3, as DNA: TGTGCCATCAGTGAGTCTAGGGGTGGGAATTCACCCCTCCACTTT. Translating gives CAISESRGGNSPLHF.

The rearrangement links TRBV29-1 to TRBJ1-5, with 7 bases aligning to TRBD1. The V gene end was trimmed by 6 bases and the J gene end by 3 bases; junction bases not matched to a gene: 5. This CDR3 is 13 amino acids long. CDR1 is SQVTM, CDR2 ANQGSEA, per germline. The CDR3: CSVSTGANQPQHF. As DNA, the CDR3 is TGCAGCGTGTCAACAGGGGCCAATCAGCCCCAGCATTTT.

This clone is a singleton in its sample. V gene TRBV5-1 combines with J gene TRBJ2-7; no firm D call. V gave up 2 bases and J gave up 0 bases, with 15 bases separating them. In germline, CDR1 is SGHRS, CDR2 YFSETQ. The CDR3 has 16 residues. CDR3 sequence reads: CASSLTSFGSSYEQYF. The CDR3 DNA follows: TGCGCCAGCAGCTTAACTTCGTTCGGTAGCTCCTACGAGCAGTACTTC.

Written as DNA, the CDR3 is TGTGCCAGCAGCCCGAGCGGGGCCCAACAAAATACGCAGTATTTT. Protein: CASSPSGAQQNTQYF. The V call is TRBV9, the J call TRBJ2-3, with TRBD2 identical over 7 bases. The CDR3 totals 15 residues. V lost 4 bases to trimming and J lost 7 bases; unmatched junction nucleotides: 12. Germline V gene sequence: CDR1 SGDLS, CDR2 YYNGEE.

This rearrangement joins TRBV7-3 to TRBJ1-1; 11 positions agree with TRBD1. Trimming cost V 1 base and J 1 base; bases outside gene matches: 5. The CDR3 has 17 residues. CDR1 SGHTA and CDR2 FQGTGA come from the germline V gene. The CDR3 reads CASSLNPGTGGNTEAFF. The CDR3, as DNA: TGTGCCAGCAGCTTAAACCCCGGGACAGGGGGGAACACTGAAGCTTTCTTT.

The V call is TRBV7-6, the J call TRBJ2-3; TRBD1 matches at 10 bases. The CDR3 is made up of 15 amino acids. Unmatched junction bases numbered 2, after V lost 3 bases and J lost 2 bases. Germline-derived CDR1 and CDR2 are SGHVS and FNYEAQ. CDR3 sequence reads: CASSLDRGDTDTQYF. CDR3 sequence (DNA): TGTGCCAGCAGCTTGGACAGGGGGGACACAGATACGCAGTATTTT.

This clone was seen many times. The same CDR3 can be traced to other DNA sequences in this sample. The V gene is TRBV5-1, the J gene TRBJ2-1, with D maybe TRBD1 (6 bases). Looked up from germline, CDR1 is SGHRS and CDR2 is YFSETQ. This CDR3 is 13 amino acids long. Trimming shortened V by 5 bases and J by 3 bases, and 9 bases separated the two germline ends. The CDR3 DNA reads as TGCGCCAGCAGTTTGACAGGCTACAATGAGCAGTTCTTC. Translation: CASSLTGYNEQFF. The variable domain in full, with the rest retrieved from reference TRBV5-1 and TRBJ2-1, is KAGVTQTPRYLIKTRGQQVTLSCSPISGHRSVSWYQQTPGQGLQFLFEYFSETQRNKGNFPGRFSGRQFSNSRSEMNVSTLELGDSALYLCASSLTGYNEQFFGPGTRLTVL.

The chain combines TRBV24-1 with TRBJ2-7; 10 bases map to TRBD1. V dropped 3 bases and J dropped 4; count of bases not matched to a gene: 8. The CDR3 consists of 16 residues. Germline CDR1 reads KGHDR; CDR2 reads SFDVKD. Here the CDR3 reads CATSDPRTGGPYEQYF. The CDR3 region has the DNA TGTGCCACCAGTGATCCCCGGACAGGGGGTCCATACGAGCAGTACTTC.

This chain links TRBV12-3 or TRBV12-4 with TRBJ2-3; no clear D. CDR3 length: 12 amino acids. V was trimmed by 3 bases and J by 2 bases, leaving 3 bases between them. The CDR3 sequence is CASSFFTDTQYF. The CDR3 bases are TGTGCCAGCAGTTTCTTCACAGATACGCAGTATTTT.

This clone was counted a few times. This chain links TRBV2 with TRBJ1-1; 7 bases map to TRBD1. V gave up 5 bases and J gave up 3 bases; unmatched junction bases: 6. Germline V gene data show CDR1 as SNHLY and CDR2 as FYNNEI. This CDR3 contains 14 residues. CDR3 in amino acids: CASSRQGRDTEAFF. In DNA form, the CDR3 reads TGTGCCAGCAGTCGACAGGGTAGGGACACTGAAGCTTTCTTT.

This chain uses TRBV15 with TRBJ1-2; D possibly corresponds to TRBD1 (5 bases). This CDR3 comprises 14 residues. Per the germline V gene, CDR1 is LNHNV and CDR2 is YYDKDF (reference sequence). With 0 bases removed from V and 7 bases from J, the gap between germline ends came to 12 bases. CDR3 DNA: TGTGCCACCAGCAGAGATATCCGACAGTCTGGCTACACCTTC. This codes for CATSRDIRQSGYTF.

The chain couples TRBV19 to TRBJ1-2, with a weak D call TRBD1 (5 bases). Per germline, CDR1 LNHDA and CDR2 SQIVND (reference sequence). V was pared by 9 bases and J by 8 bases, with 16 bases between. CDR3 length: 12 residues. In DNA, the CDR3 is TGTGCCAGCTCAGGGTATGCTTTAGGCTACACCTTC. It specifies CASSGYALGYTF.

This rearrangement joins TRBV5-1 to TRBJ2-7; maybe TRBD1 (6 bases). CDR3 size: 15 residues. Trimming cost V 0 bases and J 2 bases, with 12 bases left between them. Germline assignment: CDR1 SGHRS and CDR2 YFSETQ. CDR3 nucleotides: TGCGCCAGCAGCTTGGCCTGGACAGAAGCCTACGAGCAGTACTTC. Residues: CASSLAWTEAYEQYF.

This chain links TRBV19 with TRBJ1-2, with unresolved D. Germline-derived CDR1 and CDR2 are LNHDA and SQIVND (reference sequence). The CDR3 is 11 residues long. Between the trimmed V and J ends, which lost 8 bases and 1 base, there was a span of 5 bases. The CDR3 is CASAVNYGYTF. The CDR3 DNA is TGTGCCAGTGCGGTTAACTATGGCTACACCTTC.

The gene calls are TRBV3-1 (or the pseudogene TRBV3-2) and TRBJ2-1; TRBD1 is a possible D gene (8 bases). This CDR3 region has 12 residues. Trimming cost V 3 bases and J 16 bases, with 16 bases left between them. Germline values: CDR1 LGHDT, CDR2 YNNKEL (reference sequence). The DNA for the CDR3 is TGTGCCAGCAGCCATACAGGGGGGGTACATTTCTTC. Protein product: CASSHTGGVHFF.

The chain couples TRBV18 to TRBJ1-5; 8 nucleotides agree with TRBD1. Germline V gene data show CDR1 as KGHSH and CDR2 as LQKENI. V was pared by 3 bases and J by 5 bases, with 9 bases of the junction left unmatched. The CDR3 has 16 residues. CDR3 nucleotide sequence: TGTGCCAGCTCACCCTACGGGACAGGCCAGGATCAGCCCCAGCATTTT. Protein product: CASSPYGTGQDQPQHF.

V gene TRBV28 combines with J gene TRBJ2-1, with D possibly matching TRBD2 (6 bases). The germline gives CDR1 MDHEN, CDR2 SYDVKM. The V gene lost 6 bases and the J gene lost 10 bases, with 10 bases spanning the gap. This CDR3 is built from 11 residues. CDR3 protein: CASRKRGEQFF. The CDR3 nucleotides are TGTGCCAGCAGAAAACGGGGGGAGCAGTTCTTC. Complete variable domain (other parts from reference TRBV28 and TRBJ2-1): DVKVTQSSRYLVKRTGEKVFLECVQDMDHENMFWYRQDPGLGLRLIYFSYDVKMKEKGDIPEGYSVSREKKERFSLILESASTNQTSMYLCASRKRGEQFFGPGTRLTVL.

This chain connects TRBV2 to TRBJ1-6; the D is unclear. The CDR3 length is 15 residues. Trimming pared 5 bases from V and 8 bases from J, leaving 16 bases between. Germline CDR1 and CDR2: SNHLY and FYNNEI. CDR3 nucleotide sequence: TGTGCCAGCAGTCCCCAGGTGCCACCATATTCACCCCTCCACTTT. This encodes CASSPQVPPYSPLHF.

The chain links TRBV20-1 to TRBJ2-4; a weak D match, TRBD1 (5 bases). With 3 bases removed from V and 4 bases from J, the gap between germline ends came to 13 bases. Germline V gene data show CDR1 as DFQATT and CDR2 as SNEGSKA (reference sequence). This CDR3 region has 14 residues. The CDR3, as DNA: TGCAGTGCTAGTCACTCGGACAAGAAAAACATTCAGTACTTC. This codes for CSASHSDKKNIQYF.

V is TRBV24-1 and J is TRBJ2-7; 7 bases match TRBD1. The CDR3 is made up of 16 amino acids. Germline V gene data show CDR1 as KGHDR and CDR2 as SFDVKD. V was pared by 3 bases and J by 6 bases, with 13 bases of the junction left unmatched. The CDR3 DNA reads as TGTGCCACCAGTGATCCCTCCCGAGACAGGGTCAGCGAGCAGTACTTC. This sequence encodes CATSDPSRDRVSEQYF.

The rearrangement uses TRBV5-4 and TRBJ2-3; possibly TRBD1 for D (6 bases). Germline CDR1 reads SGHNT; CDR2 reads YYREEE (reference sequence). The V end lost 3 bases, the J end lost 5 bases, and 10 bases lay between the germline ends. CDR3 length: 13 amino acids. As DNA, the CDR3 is TGTGCCAGCAGCTCGCAGGGGATAGATACGCAGTATTTT. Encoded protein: CASSSQGIDTQYF.

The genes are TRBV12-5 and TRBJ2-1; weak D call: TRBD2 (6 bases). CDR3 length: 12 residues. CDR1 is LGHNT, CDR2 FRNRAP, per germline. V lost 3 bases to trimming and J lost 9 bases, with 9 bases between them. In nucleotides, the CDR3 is TGTGCTAGTGGTTTAGGGACTGTTGAGCAGTTCTTC. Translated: CASGLGTVEQFF. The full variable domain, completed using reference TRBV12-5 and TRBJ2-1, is DARVTQTPRHKVTEMGQEVTMRCQPILGHNTVFWYRQTMMQGLELLAYFRNRAPLDDSGMPKDRFSAEMPDATLATLKIQPSEPRDSAVYFCASGLGTVEQFFGPGTRLTVL.

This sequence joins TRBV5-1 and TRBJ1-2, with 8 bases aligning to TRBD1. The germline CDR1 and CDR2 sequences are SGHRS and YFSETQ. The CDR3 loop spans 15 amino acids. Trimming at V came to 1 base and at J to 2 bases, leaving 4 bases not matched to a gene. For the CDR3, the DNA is TGCGCCAGCAGCTTGAATCCAGGGGGCAACTATGGCTACACCTTC. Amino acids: CASSLNPGGNYGYTF.

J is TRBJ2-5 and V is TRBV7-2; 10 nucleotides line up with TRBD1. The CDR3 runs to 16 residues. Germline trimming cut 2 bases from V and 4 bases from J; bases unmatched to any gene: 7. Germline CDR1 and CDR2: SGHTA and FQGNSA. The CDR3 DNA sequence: TGTGCCAGCAGCTTAACTCGGACAGGGGGAGGAGAGACCCAGTACTTC. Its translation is CASSLTRTGGGETQYF.

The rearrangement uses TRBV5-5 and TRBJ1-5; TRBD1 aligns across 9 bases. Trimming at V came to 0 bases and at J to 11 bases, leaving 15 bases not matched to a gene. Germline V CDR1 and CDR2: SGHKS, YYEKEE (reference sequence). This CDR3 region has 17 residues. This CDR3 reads CASSLGPDRGGGEAQHF. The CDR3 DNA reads TGTGCCAGCAGCTTGGGACCGGACAGGGGAGGCGGAGAGGCCCAGCATTTT.

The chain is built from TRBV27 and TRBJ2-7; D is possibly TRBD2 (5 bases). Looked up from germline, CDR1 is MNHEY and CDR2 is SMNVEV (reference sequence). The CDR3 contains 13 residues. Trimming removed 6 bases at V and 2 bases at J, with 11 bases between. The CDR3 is CASSWGVAYEQYF. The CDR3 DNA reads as TGTGCCAGCAGCTGGGGAGTAGCCTACGAGCAGTACTTC.

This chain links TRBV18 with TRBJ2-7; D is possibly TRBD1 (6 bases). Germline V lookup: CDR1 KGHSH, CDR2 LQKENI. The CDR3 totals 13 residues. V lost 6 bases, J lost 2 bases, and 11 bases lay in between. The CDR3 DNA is TGTGCCAGCTCTTCAGGACAGCCCTACGAGCAGTACTTC. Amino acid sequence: CASSSGQPYEQYF.

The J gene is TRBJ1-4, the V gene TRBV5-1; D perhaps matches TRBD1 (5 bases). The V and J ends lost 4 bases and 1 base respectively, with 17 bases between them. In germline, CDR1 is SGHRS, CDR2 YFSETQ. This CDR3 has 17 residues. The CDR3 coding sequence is TGCGCCAGCAGCGCGACGGCGTCGGGGGGAACTAATGAAAAACTGTTTTTT. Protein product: CASSATASGGTNEKLFF.